This T cell receptor beta chain was recovered during a study of T-cell memory formation after mild COVID-19. General study results and limits: Contracting clones localized mainly to CM and EM when CD4+ and mainly to EMRA when CD8+. There was no confirmation that second-wave clones peaking on day 37 were SARS-CoV-2 specific.

Worth noting for this clonotype: The antigen remains unidentified.

Each CDR3 protein is one row after TCRdb ran MiXCR on the 5' RACE reads. The sample records tens of thousands of distinct CDR3 sequences, 13% being singletons. Germline V gives CDR1 SGHAT, CDR2 FQNNGV. This CDR3 is built from 13 residues. Trimming shortened V by 5 bases and J by 5 bases, and 12 bases separated the two germline ends. Sequenced sample: PBMCs or a T cell subset sorted from them (not recorded which). The gene calls are TRBV11-2 and TRBJ1-1; the D is unclear. The sequence came from an adult woman who had mild COVID-19 (a few samples of this study predate the infection). Cell type and time point are not known. CDR3 loop: CASSTIQITEAFF. CDR3 nucleotides: TGTGCCAGCAGCACCATCCAGATTACTGAAGCTTTCTTT.